The sequence of this T cell receptor (beta chain) was determined in a study of Tregs in tolerant kidney transplant recipients. The method was immunoSEQ multiplex PCR; TCRdb's version includes in-frame clones alone and lacks a portion of them. This repertoire includes approximately 52,000 clones. The origin of this receptor is a human donor who received a combined kidney and bone marrow transplant. The sample here was CD4+ T cells from blood, taken before the transplant.

The CDR3 DNA, read in part, is TGTGCCAGCTCACCGGGTCAGGGGGCTGTCTATGGC. As protein: CASSPGQGAVYG. The whole CDR3 protein reads CASSPGQGAVYGYTF. This chain links TRBV18 with TRBJ1-2, with TRBD1 matching 8 bases. The read ends 3 residues early relative to the CDR3; the germline J gene fills the gap. This CDR3 region has 15 residues. Germline lookup yields CDR1 KGHSH and CDR2 LQKENI. V shed 3 bases, J shed 4 bases, and the junction held 7 bases outside the gene matches.